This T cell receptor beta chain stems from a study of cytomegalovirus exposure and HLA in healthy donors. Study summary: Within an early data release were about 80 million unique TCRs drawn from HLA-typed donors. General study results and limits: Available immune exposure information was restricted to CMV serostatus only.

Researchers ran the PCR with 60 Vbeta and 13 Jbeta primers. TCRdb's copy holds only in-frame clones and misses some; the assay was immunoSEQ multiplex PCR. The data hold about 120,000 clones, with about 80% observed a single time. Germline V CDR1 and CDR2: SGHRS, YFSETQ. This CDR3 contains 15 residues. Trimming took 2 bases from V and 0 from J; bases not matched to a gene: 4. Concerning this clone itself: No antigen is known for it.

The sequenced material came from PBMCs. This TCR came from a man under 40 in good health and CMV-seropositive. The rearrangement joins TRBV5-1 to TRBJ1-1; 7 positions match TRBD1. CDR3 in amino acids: CASSLWTGLNTEAFF. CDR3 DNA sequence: TGCGCCAGCAGCTTATGGACAGGATTGAACACTGAAGCTTTCTTT. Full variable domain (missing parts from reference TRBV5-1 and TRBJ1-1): KAGVTQTPRYLIKTRGQQVTLSCSPISGHRSVSWYQQTPGQGLQFLFEYFSETQRNKGNFPGRFSGRQFSNSRSEMNVSTLELGDSALYLCASSLWTGLNTEAFFGQGTRLTVV.